A single sample is the source of the 18 T cell receptor beta chains below, sequenced in a study of cytomegalovirus exposure and HLA in healthy donors. 13 Jbeta primers and 60 Vbeta primers were used for the PCR. Some clones are missing from TCRdb's copy, which holds only in-frame ones; the method was immunoSEQ multiplex PCR. This table holds about 160,000 clones. Sample: PBMCs. The origin of the receptors is a woman aged 60-75 years in good health and CMV-seronegative.

This chain links TRBV27 with TRBJ2-7, with D perhaps matching TRBD2 (6 bases). Trimming removed 2 bases at V and 0 bases at J, with 17 bases between. CDR1 is MNHEY, CDR2 SMNVEV, per germline (reference sequence). CDR3 length equals 17 residues. In nucleotides, the CDR3 is TGTGCCAGCAGTTTACACTTATCTGGGGGGAGCTCCTACGAGCAGTACTTC. Protein product: CASSLHLSGGSSYEQYF.

This rearrangement joins TRBV5-1 to TRBJ2-2; no clear D. This CDR3 comprises 16 residues. The germline V gene has CDR1 SGHRS and CDR2 YFSETQ. With 0 bases removed from V and 0 bases from J, the gap between germline ends came to 9 bases. The CDR3 DNA reads as TGCGCCAGCAGCTTGGGGGCAGCCGCGAACACCGGGGAGCTGTTTTTT. This gives the protein CASSLGAAANTGELFF.

As DNA, the CDR3 is TGTGCCAGCAGCTCCCCAAGGGGGACGTACAATGAGCAGTTCTTC. It yields the protein CASSSPRGTYNEQFF. V is TRBV9 and J is TRBJ2-1; TRBD1 is a possible D gene (6 bases). The CDR3 has 15 residues. The germline V gene has CDR1 SGDLS and CDR2 YYNGEE. Trimming took 4 bases from V and 4 from J, leaving 15 bases between them.

V gene TRBV29-1 combines with J gene TRBJ2-5, with 8 bases fitting TRBD1. Germline V gene sequence: CDR1 SQVTM, CDR2 ANQGSEA. V lost 5 bases to trimming and J lost 4 bases; unmatched junction nucleotides: 3. The CDR3 is 12 amino acids. CDR3 in amino acids: CSVRRGLETQYF. Here the CDR3 DNA reads TGCAGCGTTCGCAGGGGGCTAGAGACCCAGTACTTC.

This rearrangement joins TRBV4-1 to TRBJ2-7, with D perhaps matching TRBD1 (6 bases). The germline V and J ends were trimmed by 0 bases and 3 bases, with 15 bases remaining between them. CDR1 MGHRA and CDR2 YSYEKL come from the germline V gene. The CDR3 consists of 16 residues. The CDR3 is CASSQERSGGLYEQYF. CDR3 in DNA: TGCGCCAGCAGCCAAGAACGAAGTGGGGGCCTCTACGAGCAGTACTTC.

The chain couples TRBV2 to TRBJ2-7, with 10 bases identical to TRBD1. Unmatched junction bases numbered 6, after V lost 8 bases and J lost 5 bases. The germline gives CDR1 SNHLY, CDR2 FYNNEI. The CDR3 has 13 amino acids. The DNA for the CDR3 is TGTGCCAGCTTAGGACAGGGGGTCCACGAGCAGTACTTC. It translates to CASLGQGVHEQYF.

The gene calls are TRBV9 and TRBJ2-3; D not resolved. Trimming removed 5 bases at V and 0 bases at J, with 16 bases between. In germline, CDR1 is SGDLS, CDR2 YYNGEE. The CDR3 loop spans 16 amino acids. The CDR3 nucleotides are TGTGCCAGCAGTCGACCGACTCCCGCTAGCACAGATACGCAGTATTTT. Protein sequence: CASSRPTPASTDTQYF.

The chain joins TRBV5-4 to TRBJ2-7; no clear D gene. From germline, CDR1 is SGHNT and CDR2 YYREEE (reference sequence). This CDR3 has 14 amino acids. V lost 0 bases, J lost 2 bases, and 9 bases lay in between. The CDR3 reads CASSLGSLPYEQYF. CDR3 nucleotide sequence: TGTGCCAGCAGCTTGGGGAGTCTCCCCTACGAGCAGTACTTC.

The CDR3 reads CSVAIQGVQETQYF. The CDR3 DNA follows: TGCAGCGTTGCAATACAGGGCGTTCAAGAGACCCAGTACTTC. This chain connects TRBV29-1 to TRBJ2-5, with TRBD1 as a possible D gene (6 bases). V lost 4 bases and J lost 2, with 14 bases in between. The CDR3 contains 14 residues. Germline V CDR1 and CDR2: SQVTM, ANQGSEA.

J is TRBJ1-5 and V is TRBV18; D possibly corresponds to TRBD1 (6 bases). In germline, CDR1 is KGHSH, CDR2 LQKENI. This CDR3 has 16 amino acids. V lost 0 bases and J lost 6, with 15 bases in between. The CDR3 bases are TGTGCCAGCTCACCACCGGGAGGGGGGGGTGCTCAGCCCCAGCATTTT. Translation: CASSPPGGGGAQPQHF.

This chain connects TRBV25-1 to TRBJ1-3; 9 bases align to TRBD1. This CDR3 region has 18 residues. Germline V gene sequence: CDR1 MGHDK, CDR2 SYGVNS. J gave up 0 bases and V 0 bases, and 6 bases lay outside the gene matches. CDR3 loop: CASSEYMGTGSSGNTIYF. CDR3 DNA: TGTGCCAGCAGTGAATATATGGGGACAGGGTCCTCTGGAAACACCATATATTTT.

The J gene is TRBJ2-1, the V gene TRBV5-1, with 8 bases aligning to TRBD2. Germline V gives CDR1 SGHRS, CDR2 YFSETQ. This CDR3 is 15 amino acids long. The V and J ends lost 6 bases and 2 bases, in that order; junction bases with no gene match: 7. The DNA of the CDR3 is TGCGCCAGCACAATTCTTAGCGGGACCTACAATGAGCAGTTCTTC. This gives the protein CASTILSGTYNEQFF.

The rearrangement joins TRBV6-1 to TRBJ2-2; TRBD2 is a possible D gene (5 bases). The CDR3 is 15 residues long. The V gene lost 7 bases and the J gene lost 4 bases, with 16 bases spanning the gap. The germline CDR1 and CDR2 sequences are MNHNS and SASEGT. This chain's CDR3 is CASTLFGVITGELFF. CDR3 DNA: TGTGCCAGCACTCTGTTCGGGGTAATCACCGGGGAGCTGTTTTTT.

The chain uses TRBV15 and TRBJ2-7; 9 nucleotides align to TRBD2. In germline, CDR1 is LNHNV, CDR2 YYDKDF (reference sequence). With V trimmed by 1 base and J by 5 bases, 9 bases remained unmatched. CDR3 length: 16 amino acids. The CDR3 region is CATSRVSGSIRDEQYF. The CDR3 bases are TGTGCCACCAGCAGAGTTAGCGGGAGTATTAGGGACGAGCAGTACTTC.

This chain joins TRBV30 and TRBJ1-1; 8 nucleotides align to TRBD1. Germline CDR1 reads GTSNPN; CDR2 reads SVGIG (reference sequence). J was trimmed by 0 bases and V by 3 bases; bases with no gene match: 3. The CDR3 is 14 residues long. The CDR3 is CAWSLTGVNTEAFF. DNA for the CDR3: TGTGCCTGGAGCCTGACAGGGGTGAACACTGAAGCTTTCTTT.

The chain joins TRBV7-2 to TRBJ1-2; TRBD1 aligns across 8 bases. The CDR3 has 13 amino acids. Germline loops: CDR1 SGHTA, CDR2 FQGNSA. V lost 5 bases, J lost 4 bases, and 3 bases stayed unmatched. The DNA for the CDR3 is TGTGCCAGCAGCCCGGACAGGGCCTATGGCTACACCTTC. Its translation: CASSPDRAYGYTF.

The CDR3 spells CASSQEGLATRTGELFF. The CDR3 bases are TGCGCCAGCAGCCAAGAAGGACTAGCGACTCGCACCGGGGAGCTGTTTTTT. The chain uses TRBV4-1 and TRBJ2-2; 9 positions match TRBD2. The CDR3 spans 17 residues. Looked up from germline, CDR1 is MGHRA and CDR2 is YSYEKL. V was clipped by 0 bases and J by 4 bases; unmatched bases: 6.

This rearrangement joins TRBV9 to TRBJ2-1; 10 nucleotides align to TRBD2. Per germline, CDR1 SGDLS and CDR2 YYNGEE. Trimming removed 0 bases from V and 5 bases from J; junction bases left unmatched: 8. The CDR3 contains 17 residues. DNA for the CDR3: TGTGCCAGCAGCGTAGAGGAAGCGGGGGGGCTACACAATGAGCAGTTCTTC. It codes for CASSVEEAGGLHNEQFF.